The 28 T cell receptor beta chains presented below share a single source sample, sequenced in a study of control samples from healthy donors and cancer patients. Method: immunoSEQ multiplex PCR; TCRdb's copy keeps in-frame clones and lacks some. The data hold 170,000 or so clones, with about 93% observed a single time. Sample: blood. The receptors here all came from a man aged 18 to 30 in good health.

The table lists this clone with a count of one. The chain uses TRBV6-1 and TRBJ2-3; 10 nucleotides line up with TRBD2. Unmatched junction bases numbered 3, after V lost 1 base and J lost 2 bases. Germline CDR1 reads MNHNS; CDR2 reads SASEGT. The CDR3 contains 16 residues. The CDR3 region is CASSEGTSGVTDTQYF. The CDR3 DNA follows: TGTGCCAGCAGTGAAGGAACTAGCGGGGTCACAGATACGCAGTATTTT.

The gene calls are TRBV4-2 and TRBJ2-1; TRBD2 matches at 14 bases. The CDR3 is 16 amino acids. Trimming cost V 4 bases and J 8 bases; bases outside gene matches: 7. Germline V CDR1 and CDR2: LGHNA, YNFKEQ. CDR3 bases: TGTGCCAGCAGCCTTCGACTAGCGGGGGGGGCCGATGAGCAGTTCTTC. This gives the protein CASSLRLAGGADEQFF.

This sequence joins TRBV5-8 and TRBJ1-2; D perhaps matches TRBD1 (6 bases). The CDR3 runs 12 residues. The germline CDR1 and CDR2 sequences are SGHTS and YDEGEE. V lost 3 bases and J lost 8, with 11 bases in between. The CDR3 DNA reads TGTGCCAGCAGCTGGGACAATGGGGGCTACACCTTC. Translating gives CASSWDNGGYTF.

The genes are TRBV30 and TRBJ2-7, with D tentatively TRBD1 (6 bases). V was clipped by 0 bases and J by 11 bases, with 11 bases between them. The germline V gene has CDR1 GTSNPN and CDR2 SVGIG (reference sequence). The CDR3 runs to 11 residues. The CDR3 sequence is CAWSVAQGKYF. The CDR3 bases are TGTGCCTGGAGTGTAGCCCAGGGGAAGTACTTC.

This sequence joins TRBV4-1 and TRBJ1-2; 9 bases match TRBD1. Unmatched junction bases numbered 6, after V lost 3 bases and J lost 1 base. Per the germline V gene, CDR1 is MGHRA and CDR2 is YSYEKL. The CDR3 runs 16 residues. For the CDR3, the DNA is TGCGCCAGCAGCCACCCGCGACAGGGGGATAACTATGGCTACACCTTC. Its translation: CASSHPRQGDNYGYTF.

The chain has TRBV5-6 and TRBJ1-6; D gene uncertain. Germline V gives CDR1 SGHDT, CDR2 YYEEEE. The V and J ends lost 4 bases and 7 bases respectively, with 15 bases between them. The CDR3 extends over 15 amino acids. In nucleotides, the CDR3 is TGTGCCAGCAGCGGGCTGAGTGGGTTGAATTCACCCCTCCACTTT. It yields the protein CASSGLSGLNSPLHF.

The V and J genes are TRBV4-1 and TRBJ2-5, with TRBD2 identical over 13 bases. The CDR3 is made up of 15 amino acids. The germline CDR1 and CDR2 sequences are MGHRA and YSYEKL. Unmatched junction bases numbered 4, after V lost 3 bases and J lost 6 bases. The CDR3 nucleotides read TGCGCCAGCAGCCAGTCGACTAGCGGGGGGAAGACCCAGTACTTC. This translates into CASSQSTSGGKTQYF.

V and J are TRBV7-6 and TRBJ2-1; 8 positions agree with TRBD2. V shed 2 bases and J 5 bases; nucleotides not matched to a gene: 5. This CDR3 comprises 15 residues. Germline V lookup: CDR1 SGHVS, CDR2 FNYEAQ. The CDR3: CASSLIVAGNNEQFF. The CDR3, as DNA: TGTGCCAGCAGCTTAATAGTAGCGGGGAACAATGAGCAGTTCTTC. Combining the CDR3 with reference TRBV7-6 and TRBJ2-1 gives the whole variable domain GAGVSQSPRYKVTKRGQDVALRCDPISGHVSLYWYRQALGQGPEFLTYFNYEAQQDKSGLPNDRFSAERPEGSISTLTIQRTEQRDSAMYRCASSLIVAGNNEQFFGPGTRLTVL.

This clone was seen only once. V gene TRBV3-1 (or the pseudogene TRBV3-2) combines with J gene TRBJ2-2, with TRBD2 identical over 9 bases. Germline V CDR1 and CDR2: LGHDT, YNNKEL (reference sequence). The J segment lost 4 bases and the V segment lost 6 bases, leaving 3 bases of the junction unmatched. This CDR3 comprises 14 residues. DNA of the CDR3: TGTGCCAGCAGACCTAGCGGGATCACCGGGGAGCTGTTTTTT. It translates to CASRPSGITGELFF.

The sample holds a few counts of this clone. The CDR3 DNA follows: TGTGCCAGCCCCAGATGGGGGACCGGGGAGCTGTTTTTT. Its translation is CASPRWGTGELFF. The chain employs TRBV19 and TRBJ2-2, with D perhaps assigned TRBD1 or TRBD2 (5 bases each). V was shortened by 9 bases and J by 5 bases, with 13 bases between the two germline ends. Germline CDR1 reads LNHDA; CDR2 reads SQIVND (reference sequence). The CDR3 totals 13 residues.

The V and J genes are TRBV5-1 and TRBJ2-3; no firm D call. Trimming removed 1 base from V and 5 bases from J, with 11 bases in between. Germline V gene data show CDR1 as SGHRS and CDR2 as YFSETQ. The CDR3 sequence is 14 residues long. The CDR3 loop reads CASSLNSVIDTQYF. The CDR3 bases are TGCGCCAGCAGCTTGAATTCGGTAATAGATACGCAGTATTTT.

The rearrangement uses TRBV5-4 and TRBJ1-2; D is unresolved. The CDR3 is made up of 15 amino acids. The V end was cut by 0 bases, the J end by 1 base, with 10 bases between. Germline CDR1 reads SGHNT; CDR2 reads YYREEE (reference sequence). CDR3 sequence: CASSLAAGNNYGYTF. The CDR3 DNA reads TGTGCCAGCAGCTTGGCGGCGGGGAATAACTATGGCTACACCTTC.

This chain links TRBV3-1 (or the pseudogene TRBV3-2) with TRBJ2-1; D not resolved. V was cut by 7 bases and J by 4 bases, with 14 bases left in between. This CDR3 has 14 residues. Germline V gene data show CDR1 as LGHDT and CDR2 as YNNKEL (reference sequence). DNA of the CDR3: TGTGCCAGCAACCCGGGTCAGCGTTACAATGAGCAGTTCTTC. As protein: CASNPGQRYNEQFF.

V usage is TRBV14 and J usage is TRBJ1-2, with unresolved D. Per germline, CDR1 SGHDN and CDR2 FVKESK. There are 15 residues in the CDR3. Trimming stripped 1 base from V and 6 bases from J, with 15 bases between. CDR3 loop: CASSQVRDGGNGYTF. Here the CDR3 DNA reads TGTGCCAGCAGCCAAGTCCGAGACGGTGGGAATGGCTACACCTTC.

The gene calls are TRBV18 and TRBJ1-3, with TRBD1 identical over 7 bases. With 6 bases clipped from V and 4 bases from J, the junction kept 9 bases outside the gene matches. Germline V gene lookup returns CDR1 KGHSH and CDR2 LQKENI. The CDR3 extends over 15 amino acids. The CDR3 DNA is TGTGCCAGCTCGCGAGAGACAGGGTCCGGAAACACCATATATTTT. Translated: CASSRETGSGNTIYF.

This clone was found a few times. In DNA, the CDR3 is TGTGCCAGTAGTATACAGCCCCTCTTCAATCAGCCCCAGCATTTT. This translates into CASSIQPLFNQPQHF. The V and J genes are TRBV19 and TRBJ1-5; no clear D. The V gene's germline CDR1 is LNHDA and CDR2 SQIVND (reference sequence). The CDR3 runs to 15 residues. Trimming removed 2 bases at V and 3 bases at J, with 11 bases between.

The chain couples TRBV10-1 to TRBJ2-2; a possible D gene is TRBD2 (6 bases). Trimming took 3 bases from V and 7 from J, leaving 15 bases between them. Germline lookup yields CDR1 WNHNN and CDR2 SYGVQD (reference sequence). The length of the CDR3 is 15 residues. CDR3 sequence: CASSEIPGVGGELFF. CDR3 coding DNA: TGCGCCAGCAGTGAAATCCCGGGGGTTGGCGGGGAGCTGTTTTTT.

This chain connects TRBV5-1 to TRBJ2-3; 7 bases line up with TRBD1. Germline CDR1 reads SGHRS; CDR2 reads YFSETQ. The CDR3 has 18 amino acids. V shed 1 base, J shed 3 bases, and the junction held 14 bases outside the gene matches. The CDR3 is CASSLRSPGTALTDTQYF. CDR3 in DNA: TGCGCCAGCAGCTTGCGGAGCCCCGGGACAGCTTTAACAGATACGCAGTATTTT.

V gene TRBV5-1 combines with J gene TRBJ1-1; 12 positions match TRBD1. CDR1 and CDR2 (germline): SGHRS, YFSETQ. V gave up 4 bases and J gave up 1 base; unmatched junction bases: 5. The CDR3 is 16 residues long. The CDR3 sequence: CASSPGQGAGNTEAFF. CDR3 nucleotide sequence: TGCGCCAGCAGCCCGGGACAGGGGGCAGGGAACACTGAAGCTTTCTTT.

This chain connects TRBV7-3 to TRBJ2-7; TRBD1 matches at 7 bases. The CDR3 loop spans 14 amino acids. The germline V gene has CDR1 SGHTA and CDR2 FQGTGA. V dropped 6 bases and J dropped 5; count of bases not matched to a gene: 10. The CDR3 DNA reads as TGTGCCAGCAGGTCGGCCAGGGGGAGTGACGAGCAGTACTTC. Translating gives CASRSARGSDEQYF.

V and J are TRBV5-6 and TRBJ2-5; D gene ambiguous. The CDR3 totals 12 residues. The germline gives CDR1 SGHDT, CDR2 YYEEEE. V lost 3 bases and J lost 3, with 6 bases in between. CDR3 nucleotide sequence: TGTGCCAGCAGCTATAAAGAAGAGACCCAGTACTTC. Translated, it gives CASSYKEETQYF.

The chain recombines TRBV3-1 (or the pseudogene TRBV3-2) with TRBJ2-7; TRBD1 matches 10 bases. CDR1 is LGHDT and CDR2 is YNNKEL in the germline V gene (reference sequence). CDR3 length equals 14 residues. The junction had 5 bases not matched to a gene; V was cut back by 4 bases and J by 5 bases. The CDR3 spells CASSRQGAWDEQYF. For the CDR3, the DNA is TGTGCCAGCAGCCGACAGGGGGCGTGGGACGAGCAGTACTTC.

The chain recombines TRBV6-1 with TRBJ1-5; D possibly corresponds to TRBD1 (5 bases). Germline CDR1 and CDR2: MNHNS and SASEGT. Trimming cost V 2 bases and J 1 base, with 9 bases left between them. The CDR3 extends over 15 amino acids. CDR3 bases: TGTGCCAGCAGTGAACGGGGACTGAGCAATCAGCCCCAGCATTTT. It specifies CASSERGLSNQPQHF.

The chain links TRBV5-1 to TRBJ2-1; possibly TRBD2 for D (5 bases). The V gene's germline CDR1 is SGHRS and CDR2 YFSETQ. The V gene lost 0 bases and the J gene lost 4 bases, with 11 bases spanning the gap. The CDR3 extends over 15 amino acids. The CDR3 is CASSLERTDYNEQFF. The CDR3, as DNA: TGCGCCAGCAGCTTGGAAAGGACTGATTACAATGAGCAGTTCTTC.

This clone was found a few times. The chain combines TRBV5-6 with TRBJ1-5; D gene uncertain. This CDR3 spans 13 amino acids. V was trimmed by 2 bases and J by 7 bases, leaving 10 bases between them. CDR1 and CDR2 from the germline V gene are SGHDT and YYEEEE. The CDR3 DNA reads TGTGCCAGCAGCTTAACTTTTGGACAGCCCCAGCATTTT. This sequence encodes CASSLTFGQPQHF.

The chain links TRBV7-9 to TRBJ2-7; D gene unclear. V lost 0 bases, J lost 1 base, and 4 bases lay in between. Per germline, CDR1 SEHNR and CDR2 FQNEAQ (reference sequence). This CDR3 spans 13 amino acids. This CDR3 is CASSLAGSYEQYF. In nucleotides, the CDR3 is TGTGCCAGCAGCTTAGCGGGTTCCTACGAGCAGTACTTC. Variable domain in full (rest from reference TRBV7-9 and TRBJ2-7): DTGVSQNPRHKITKRGQNVTFRCDPISEHNRLYWYRQTLGQGPEFLTYFQNEAQLEKSRLLSDRFSAERPKGSFSTLEIQRTEQGDSAMYLCASSLAGSYEQYFGPGTRLTVT.

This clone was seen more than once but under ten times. CDR3 in DNA: TGTGCCAGCGGAGCTCGGGCAGGGAGGGGAAACGAGCAGTACTTC. Translation gives CASGARAGRGNEQYF. The chain recombines TRBV6-6 with TRBJ2-7, with 7 positions matching TRBD2. The CDR3 length is 15 residues. V gave up 8 bases and J gave up 5 bases; unmatched junction bases: 15. Germline lookup yields CDR1 MNHNY and CDR2 SVGAGI (reference sequence).

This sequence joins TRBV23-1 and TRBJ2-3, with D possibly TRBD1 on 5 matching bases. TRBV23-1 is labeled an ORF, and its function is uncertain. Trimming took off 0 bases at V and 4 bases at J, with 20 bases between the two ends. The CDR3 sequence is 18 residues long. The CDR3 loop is CASSQSLSKMFRADTQYF. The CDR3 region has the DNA TGCGCCAGCAGTCAATCGCTCAGTAAAATGTTCAGGGCAGATACGCAGTATTTT.